The 18 T cell receptor beta chains presented below share a single source sample, sequenced in a study of blood T cell repertoires in COVID-19. This table comes from immunoSEQ multiplex PCR, and its TCRdb copy is limited to in-frame clones, with some not included. Of 150,000 to 200,000 clones listed, about 74% were seen once; the top ten hold around 2.9%. Sequencing was done on a sample of peripheral blood. Receptors were obtained from a woman of 80 years or more with acute or convalescent COVID-19.

The chain links TRBV5-4 to TRBJ1-2; 7 bases agree with TRBD1. After removal of 10 bases from V and 7 bases from J, the junction contained 7 bases not matched to a gene. Germline assignment: CDR1 SGHNT and CDR2 YYREEE (reference sequence). The CDR3 is 11 residues long. CDR3 nucleotides: TGTGCCGCGAGGACAGGAGGTGGCTACACCTTC. Translation gives CAARTGGGYTF.

The gene calls are TRBV5-1 and TRBJ2-1, with D uncertain. This CDR3 has 15 amino acids. Germline V gene sequence: CDR1 SGHRS, CDR2 YFSETQ. Trimming took 2 bases from V and 2 from J, leaving 11 bases between them. The CDR3 here is CASSFESGPYNEQFF. In DNA, the CDR3 is TGCGCCAGCAGCTTTGAGAGTGGGCCCTACAATGAGCAGTTCTTC.

This clone was picked up one time. The V call is TRBV29-1, the J call TRBJ2-1; TRBD1 might be the D (5 bases). V lost 6 bases, J lost 5 bases, and 5 bases lay in between. From germline, CDR1 is SQVTM and CDR2 ANQGSEA. The CDR3 consists of 10 residues. The CDR3 spells CSVQDNEQFF. The CDR3 coding sequence is TGCAGCGTACAGGACAATGAGCAGTTCTTC.

CDR3 nucleotides: TGTGCCAGCAGTTTAAGGCCGCGGTCCACAGATACGCAGTATTTT. Its translation is CASSLRPRSTDTQYF. This sequence joins TRBV27 and TRBJ2-3; D is undetermined. Germline CDR1 and CDR2: MNHEY and SMNVEV (reference sequence). The CDR3 runs to 15 residues. V lost 2 bases to trimming and J lost 2 bases, with 11 bases between them.

The V and J genes are TRBV4-3 and TRBJ1-1; 7 positions agree with TRBD1. V was pared by 0 bases and J by 9 bases, with 7 bases of the junction left unmatched. The CDR3 has 14 amino acids. Per the germline V gene, CDR1 is LGHNA and CDR2 is YSLEER. In DNA form, the CDR3 reads TGCGCCAGCAGCCAAGAGATGGGACAGCAAAAAGCTTTCTTT. Protein product: CASSQEMGQQKAFF.

V usage is TRBV20-1 and J usage is TRBJ2-5; tentatively, D is TRBD2 (5 bases). This CDR3 spans 11 amino acids. Trimming pared 6 bases from V and 4 bases from J, leaving 9 bases between. The germline V gene has CDR1 DFQATT and CDR2 SNEGSKA (reference sequence). The CDR3 loop reads CSATDSETQYF. CDR3 in DNA: TGCAGTGCAACGGACTCAGAGACCCAGTACTTC.

In this sample, this clone turned up once. The chain uses TRBV7-8 and TRBJ1-5; 8 bases align to TRBD1. The CDR3 sequence is 17 residues long. Germline V gives CDR1 SGHVS, CDR2 FQNEAQ. The V segment lost 4 bases and the J segment 7 bases; nucleotides outside the gene matches: 15. This chain's CDR3 is CASSSTPGTGIPQPQHF. The CDR3 nucleotides are TGTGCCAGCAGCTCAACCCCCGGGACAGGTATTCCCCAGCCCCAGCATTTT.

This rearrangement joins TRBV5-4 to TRBJ2-2, with D perhaps TRBD2 (7 bases). The V end lost 9 bases, the J end lost 6 bases, and 18 bases lay between the germline ends. Germline CDR1 reads SGHNT; CDR2 reads YYREEE (reference sequence). CDR3 length equals 14 residues. As DNA, the CDR3 is TGTGCCATAAGGGGGAGCGGGATTGCCGGGGAGCTGTTTTTT. Its translation: CAIRGSGIAGELFF.

The gene calls are TRBV28 and TRBJ2-1; perhaps TRBD1 as D (5 bases). In germline, CDR1 is MDHEN, CDR2 SYDVKM. V lost 2 bases to trimming and J lost 6 bases, with 14 bases between them. The CDR3 spans 15 residues. Written as DNA, the CDR3 is TGTGCCAGCAGTTTACCCCAGGGAATAGGCAATGAGCAGTTCTTC. Residues: CASSLPQGIGNEQFF.

The rearrangement links TRBV9 to TRBJ1-3; no definite D call. V lost 3 bases to trimming and J lost 1 base, with 11 bases between them. Germline assignment: CDR1 SGDLS and CDR2 YYNGEE. CDR3 length: 15 residues. DNA of the CDR3: TGTGCCAGCAGCGCCCATGTCGGGTCTGGAAACACCATATATTTT. It yields the protein CASSAHVGSGNTIYF.

This clone was detected only once. The rearrangement uses TRBV28 and TRBJ1-4, with D uncertain. Per germline, CDR1 MDHEN and CDR2 SYDVKM. Trimming shortened V by 8 bases and J by 4 bases, and 14 bases separated the two germline ends. The CDR3 is 14 amino acids. The CDR3 region is CASQTQPLNEKLFF. The CDR3, as DNA: TGTGCCAGCCAGACACAGCCCCTTAATGAAAAACTGTTTTTT.

This clone has a single count. V gene TRBV5-1 combines with J gene TRBJ1-3; the D gene is possibly TRBD1 (6 bases). CDR1 is SGHRS, CDR2 YFSETQ, per germline. CDR3 size: 17 residues. V shed 0 bases and J shed 0 bases, with 13 bases lying between them. The CDR3 reads CASSLGDQGFSGNTIYF. CDR3 DNA sequence: TGCGCCAGCAGCTTGGGGGACCAGGGGTTCTCTGGAAACACCATATATTTT.

The chain couples TRBV3-1 (or the pseudogene TRBV3-2) to TRBJ2-7; 15 bases fit TRBD2. Germline trimming cut 1 base from V and 6 bases from J; bases unmatched to any gene: 4. Germline CDR1 reads LGHDT; CDR2 reads YNNKEL (reference sequence). The CDR3 length is 16 residues. CDR3 sequence reads: CASSQGTSGRASEQYF. The CDR3 DNA reads as TGTGCCAGCAGCCAAGGGACTAGCGGGAGGGCCAGCGAGCAGTACTTC.

CDR3 sequence reads: CASSLVLSGRAGELFF. CDR3 nucleotides: TGTGCCAGCAGCTTGGTGCTTAGCGGGAGGGCCGGGGAGCTGTTTTTT. V usage is TRBV5-5 and J usage is TRBJ2-2; 11 nucleotides agree with TRBD2. Germline CDR1 SGHKS, CDR2 YYEKEE (reference sequence). This CDR3 contains 16 residues. J lost 6 bases, V lost 0 bases, and 4 bases had no gene match.

This clone was counted only a few times. The DNA for the CDR3 is TGTGCCAGCAGCTTGGGACTAGCGGCTGAAGAGACCCAGTACTTC. This sequence encodes CASSLGLAAEETQYF. The chain joins TRBV5-5 to TRBJ2-5; 9 nucleotides agree with TRBD2. CDR1 and CDR2 (germline): SGHKS, YYEKEE (reference sequence). J lost 3 bases, V lost 0 bases, and 3 bases had no gene match. The CDR3 length is 15 residues.

This chain links TRBV5-4 with TRBJ2-3; TRBD2 is a possible D gene (5 bases). The germline V gene encodes CDR1 SGHNT and CDR2 YYREEE (reference sequence). V gave up 4 bases and J gave up 0 bases, with 15 bases separating them. This CDR3 has 16 amino acids. CDR3 in amino acids: CASSRGAETSTDTQYF. The CDR3 DNA reads TGTGCCAGCAGCCGGGGTGCGGAAACCAGCACAGATACGCAGTATTTT.

The gene calls are TRBV19 and TRBJ2-3; the D gene is possibly TRBD1 (6 bases). This CDR3 region has 13 residues. V was clipped by 4 bases and J by 8 bases, with 13 bases between them. CDR1 is LNHDA, CDR2 SQIVND, per germline (reference sequence). The CDR3 DNA sequence: TGTGCCAGTAGTACCCGGGACACCAGTACGCAGTATTTT. Protein product: CASSTRDTSTQYF.

This sequence joins TRBV18 and TRBJ1-2, with TRBD1 matching over 10 bases. The length of the CDR3 is 19 residues. CDR1 KGHSH and CDR2 LQKENI come from the germline V gene. The trim removed 5 bases at V and 0 bases at J, leaving 15 bases unmatched. The CDR3 nucleotides read TGTGCCAGCTCAAGGAGAGGGACAGGGGAGGTTGGAGCTAACTATGGCTACACCTTC. This codes for CASSRRGTGEVGANYGYTF.